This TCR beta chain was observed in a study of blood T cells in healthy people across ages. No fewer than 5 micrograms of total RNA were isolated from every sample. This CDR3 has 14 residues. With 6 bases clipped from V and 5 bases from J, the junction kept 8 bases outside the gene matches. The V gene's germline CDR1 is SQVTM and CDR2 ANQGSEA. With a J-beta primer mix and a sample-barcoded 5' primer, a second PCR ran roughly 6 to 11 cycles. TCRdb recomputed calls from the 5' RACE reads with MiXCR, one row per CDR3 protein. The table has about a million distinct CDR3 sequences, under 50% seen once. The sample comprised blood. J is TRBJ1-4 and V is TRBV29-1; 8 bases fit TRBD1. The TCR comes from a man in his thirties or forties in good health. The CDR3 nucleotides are TGCAGCGTCGCCCGACAGGGGACGAATGAAAAACTGTTTTTT. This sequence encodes CSVARQGTNEKLFF.